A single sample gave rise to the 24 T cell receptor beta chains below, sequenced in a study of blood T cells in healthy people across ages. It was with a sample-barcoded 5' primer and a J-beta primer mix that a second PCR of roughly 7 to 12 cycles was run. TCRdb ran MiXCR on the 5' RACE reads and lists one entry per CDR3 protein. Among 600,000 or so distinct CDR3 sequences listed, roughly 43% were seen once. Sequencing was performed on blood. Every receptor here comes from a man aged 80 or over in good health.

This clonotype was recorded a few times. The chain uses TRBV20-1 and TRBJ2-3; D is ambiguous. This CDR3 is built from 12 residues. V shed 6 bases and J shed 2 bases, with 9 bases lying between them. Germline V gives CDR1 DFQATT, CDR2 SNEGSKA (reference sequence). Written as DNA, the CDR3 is TGCAGTGCCATGGGAAACACAGATACGCAGTATTTT. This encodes CSAMGNTDTQYF.

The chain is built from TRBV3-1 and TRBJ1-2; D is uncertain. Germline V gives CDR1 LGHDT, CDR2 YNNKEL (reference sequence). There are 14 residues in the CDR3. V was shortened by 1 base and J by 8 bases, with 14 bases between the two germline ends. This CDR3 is CASSQVSAAYGYTF. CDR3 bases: TGTGCCAGCAGCCAAGTTTCGGCAGCGTACGGCTACACCTTC.

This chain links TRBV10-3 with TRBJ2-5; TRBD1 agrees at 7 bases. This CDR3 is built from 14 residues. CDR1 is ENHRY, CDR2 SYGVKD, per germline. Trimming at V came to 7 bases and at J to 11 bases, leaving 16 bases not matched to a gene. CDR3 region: CAINPTGTAEEQYF. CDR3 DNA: TGTGCCATCAACCCAACCGGGACAGCCGAAGAGCAGTACTTC.

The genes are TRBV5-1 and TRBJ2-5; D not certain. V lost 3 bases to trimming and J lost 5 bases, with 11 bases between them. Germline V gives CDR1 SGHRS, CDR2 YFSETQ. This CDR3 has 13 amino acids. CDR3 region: CASSWELEETQYF. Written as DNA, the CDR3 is TGCGCCAGCAGCTGGGAATTGGAGGAGACCCAGTACTTC.

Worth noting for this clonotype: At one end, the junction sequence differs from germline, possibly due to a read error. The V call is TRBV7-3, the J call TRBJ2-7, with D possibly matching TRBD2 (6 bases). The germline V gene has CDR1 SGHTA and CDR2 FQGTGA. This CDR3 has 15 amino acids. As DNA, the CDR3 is TGTGCCAGCAGCCCCGTCTATGGGGGGTACAATGAGCGGTACTTC. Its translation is CASSPVYGGYNERYF.

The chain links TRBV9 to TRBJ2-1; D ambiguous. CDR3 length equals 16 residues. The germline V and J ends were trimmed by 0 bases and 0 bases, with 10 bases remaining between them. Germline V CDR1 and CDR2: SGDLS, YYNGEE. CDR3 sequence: CASSVEGWSSYNEQFF. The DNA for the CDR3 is TGTGCCAGCAGCGTAGAGGGCTGGAGCTCCTACAATGAGCAGTTCTTC.

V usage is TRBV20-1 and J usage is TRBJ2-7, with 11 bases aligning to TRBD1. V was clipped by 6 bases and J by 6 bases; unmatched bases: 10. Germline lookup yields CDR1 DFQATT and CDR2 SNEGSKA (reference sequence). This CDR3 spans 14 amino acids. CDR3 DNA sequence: TGCAGTGCCACAAAAGGACAGGGGGCAAGCGAGCAGTACTTC. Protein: CSATKGQGASEQYF.

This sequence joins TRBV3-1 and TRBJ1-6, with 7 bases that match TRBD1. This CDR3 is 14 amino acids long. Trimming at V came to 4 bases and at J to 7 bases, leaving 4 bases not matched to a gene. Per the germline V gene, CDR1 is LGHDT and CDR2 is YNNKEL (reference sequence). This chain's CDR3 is CASSPGTVNSPLHF. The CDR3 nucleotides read TGTGCCAGCAGCCCGGGGACAGTCAATTCACCCCTCCACTTT.

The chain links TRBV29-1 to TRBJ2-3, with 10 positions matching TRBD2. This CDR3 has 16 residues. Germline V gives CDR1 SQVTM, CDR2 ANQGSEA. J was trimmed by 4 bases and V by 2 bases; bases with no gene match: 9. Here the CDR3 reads CSVERLAGNPPDTQYF. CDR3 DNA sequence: TGCAGCGTTGAACGACTAGCGGGTAACCCCCCAGATACGCAGTATTTT.

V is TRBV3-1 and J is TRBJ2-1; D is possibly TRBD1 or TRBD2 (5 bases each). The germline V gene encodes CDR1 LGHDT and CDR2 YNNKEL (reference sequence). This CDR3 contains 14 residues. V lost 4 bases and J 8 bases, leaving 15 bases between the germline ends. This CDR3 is CASSPWDGDHEQFF. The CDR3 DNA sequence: TGTGCCAGCAGCCCCTGGGACGGGGACCATGAGCAGTTCTTC.

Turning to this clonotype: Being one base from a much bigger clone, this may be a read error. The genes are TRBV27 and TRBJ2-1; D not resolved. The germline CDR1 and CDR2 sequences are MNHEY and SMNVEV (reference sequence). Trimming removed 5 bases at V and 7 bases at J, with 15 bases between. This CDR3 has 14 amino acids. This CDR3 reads CASSPRNCLNEQFF. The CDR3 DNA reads TGTGCCAGCAGTCCCCGCAACTGCTTAAATGAGCAGTTCTTC.

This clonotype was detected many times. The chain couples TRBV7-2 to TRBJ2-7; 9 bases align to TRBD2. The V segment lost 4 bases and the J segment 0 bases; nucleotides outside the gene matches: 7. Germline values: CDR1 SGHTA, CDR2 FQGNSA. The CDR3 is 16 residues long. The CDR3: CASSWTSAESSYEQYF. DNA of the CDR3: TGTGCCAGCAGCTGGACTAGCGCCGAAAGCTCCTACGAGCAGTACTTC.

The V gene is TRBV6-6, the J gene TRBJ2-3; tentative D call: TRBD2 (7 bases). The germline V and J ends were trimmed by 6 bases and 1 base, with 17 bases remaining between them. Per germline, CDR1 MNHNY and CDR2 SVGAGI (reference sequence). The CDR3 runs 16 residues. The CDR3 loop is CASSHVGGAGTDTQYF. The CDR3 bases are TGTGCCAGCAGCCACGTGGGGGGGGCTGGCACAGATACGCAGTATTTT.

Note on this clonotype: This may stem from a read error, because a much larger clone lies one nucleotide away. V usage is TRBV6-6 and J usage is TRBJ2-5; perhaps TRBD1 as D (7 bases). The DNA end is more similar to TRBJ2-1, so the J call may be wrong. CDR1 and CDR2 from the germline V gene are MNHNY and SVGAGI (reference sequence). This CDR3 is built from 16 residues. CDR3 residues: CASSKARQGSGETQFF. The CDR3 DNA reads TGTGCCAGCAGTAAAGCCCGACAGGGATCGGGAGAGACCCAGTTCTTC.

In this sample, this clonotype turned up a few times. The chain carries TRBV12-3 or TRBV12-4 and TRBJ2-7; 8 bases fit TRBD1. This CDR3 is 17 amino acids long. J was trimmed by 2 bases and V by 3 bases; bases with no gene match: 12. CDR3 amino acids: CASSFESDRGSAYEQYF. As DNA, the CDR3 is TGTGCCAGCAGTTTCGAATCCGACAGGGGATCGGCCTACGAGCAGTACTTC.

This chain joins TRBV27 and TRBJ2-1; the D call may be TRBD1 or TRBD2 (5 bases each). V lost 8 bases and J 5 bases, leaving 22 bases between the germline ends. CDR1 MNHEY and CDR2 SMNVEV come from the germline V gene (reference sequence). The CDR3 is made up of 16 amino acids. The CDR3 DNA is TGTGCCAGCGGGACCAAGAGGAACCCCGCAAACAATGAGCAGTTCTTC. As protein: CASGTKRNPANNEQFF.

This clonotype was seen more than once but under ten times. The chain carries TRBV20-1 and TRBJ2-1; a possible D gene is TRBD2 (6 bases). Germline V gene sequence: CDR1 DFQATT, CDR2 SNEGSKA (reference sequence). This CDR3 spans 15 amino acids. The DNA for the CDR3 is TGCAGCGCATCTATCCCCGGAGGGACCTACAATGAGCAGTTCTTC. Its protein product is CSASIPGGTYNEQFF.

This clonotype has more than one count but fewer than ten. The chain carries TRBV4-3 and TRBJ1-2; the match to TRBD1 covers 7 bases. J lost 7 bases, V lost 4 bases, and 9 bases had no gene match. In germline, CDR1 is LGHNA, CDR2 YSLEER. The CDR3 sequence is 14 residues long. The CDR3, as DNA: TGCGCCAGCAGCCCGTTGAGGGGGCAGGGTGGCTACACCTTC. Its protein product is CASSPLRGQGGYTF.

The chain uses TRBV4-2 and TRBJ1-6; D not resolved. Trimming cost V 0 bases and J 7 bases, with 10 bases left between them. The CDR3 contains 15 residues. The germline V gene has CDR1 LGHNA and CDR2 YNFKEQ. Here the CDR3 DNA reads TGTGCCAGCAGCCAAGATTTGTTAGAGAATTCACCCCTCCACTTT. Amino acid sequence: CASSQDLLENSPLHF.

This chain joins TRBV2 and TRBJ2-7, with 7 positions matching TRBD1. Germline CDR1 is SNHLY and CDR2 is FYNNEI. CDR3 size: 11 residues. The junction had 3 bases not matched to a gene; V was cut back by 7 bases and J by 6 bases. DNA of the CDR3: TGTGCCAGCACAGCAGGGGGCGAGCAGTACTTC. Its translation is CASTAGGEQYF. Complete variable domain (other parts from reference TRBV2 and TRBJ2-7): EPEVTQTPSHQVTQMGQEVILRCVPISNHLYFYWYRQILGQKVEFLVSFYNNEISEKSEIFDDQFSVERPDGSNFTLKIRSTKLEDSAMYFCASTAGGEQYFGPGTRLTVT.

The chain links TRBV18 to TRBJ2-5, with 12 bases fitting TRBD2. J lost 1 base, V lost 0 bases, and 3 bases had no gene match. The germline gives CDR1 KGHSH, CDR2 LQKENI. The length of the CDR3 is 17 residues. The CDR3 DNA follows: TGTGCCAGCTCACCACCAAGGACTAGCGGGGTCCAAGAGACCCAGTACTTC. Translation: CASSPPRTSGVQETQYF.

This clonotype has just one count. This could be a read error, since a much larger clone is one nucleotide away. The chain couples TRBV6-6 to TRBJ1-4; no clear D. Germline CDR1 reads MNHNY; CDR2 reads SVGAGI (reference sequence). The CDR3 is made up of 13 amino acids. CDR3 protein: CASSYSGYEELFF. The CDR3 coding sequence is TGTGCCAGCAGTTACTCCGGGTATGAAGAACTGTTTTTT.

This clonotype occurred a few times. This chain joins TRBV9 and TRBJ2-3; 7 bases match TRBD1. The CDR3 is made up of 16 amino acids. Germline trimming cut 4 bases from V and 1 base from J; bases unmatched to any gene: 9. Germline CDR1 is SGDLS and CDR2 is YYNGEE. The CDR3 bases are TGTGCCAGCAGCAAAGAGACAGGGTCGGGCACAGATACGCAGTATTTT. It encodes CASSKETGSGTDTQYF.

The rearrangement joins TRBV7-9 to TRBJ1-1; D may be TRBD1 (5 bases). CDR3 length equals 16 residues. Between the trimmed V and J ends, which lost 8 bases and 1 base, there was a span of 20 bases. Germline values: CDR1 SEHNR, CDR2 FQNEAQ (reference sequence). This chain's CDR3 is CASGLSRVGENTEAFF. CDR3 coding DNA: TGTGCCAGCGGCCTCTCCCGAGTAGGGGAGAACACTGAAGCTTTCTTT.